The rows below give T cell receptor beta chains drawn from one sample of a study of blood T cell repertoires in COVID-19. Here immunoSEQ multiplex PCR was the method, and the copy in TCRdb shows in-frame clones only, minus some. The sample carries 190,000 or so clones, more than 70% recorded once. The sample was peripheral blood. The receptors come from a man aged 45-60 years with active or convalescent COVID-19. The CDR3 runs from the conserved cysteine through the conserved F or W. D genes are given only for firm matches. Rows give clone size only sometimes, using once, few, many, or a class for an expanded clone.

abundance | d_gene | j_gene | v_gene | CDR3aa | CDR3nt
- | - | TRBJ1-1 | TRBV28 | CASGRGNTEAFF | TGTGCCAGCGGGAGGGGGAACACTGAAGCTTTCTTT
- | - | TRBJ1-2 | TRBV19 | CASEQGLRGYTF | TGTGCCAGTGAACAGGGTCTGCGAGGCTACACCTTC
few | TRBD2 | TRBJ2-1 | TRBV5-1 | CATSDRTSGIKFF | TGCGCCACCTCGGATCGGACTAGCGGGATAAAGTTCTTC
- | - | TRBJ1-1 | TRBV10-2 | CASTRQATNTEAFF | TGCGCCAGCACCCGACAGGCGACGAACACTGAAGCTTTCTTT
- | - | TRBJ2-1 | TRBV5-1 | CASSLEVGRPLSYNEQFF | TGCGCCAGCAGCTTGGAGGTGGGGCGGCCTCTTTCCTACAATGAGCAGTTCTTC
- | - | TRBJ2-1 | TRBV25-1 | CASSFGGPYNEQFF | TGTGCCAGCAGTTTTGGAGGCCCCTACAATGAGCAGTTCTTC
once | TRBD1 | TRBJ2-5 | TRBV5-5 | CASSLTGAGTQYF | TGTGCCAGCAGCCTGACAGGGGCAGGGACCCAGTACTTC
few | TRBD1 | TRBJ1-1 | TRBV30 | CAWSQDRGTEAFF | TGTGCCTGGAGCCAGGACAGGGGCACTGAAGCTTTCTTT
- | - | TRBJ2-2 | TRBV15 | CATSRDLGQITGELFF | TGTGCCACCAGCAGAGATCTAGGACAGATCACCGGGGAGCTGTTTTTT
- | - | TRBJ1-2 | TRBV3-1/TRBV3-2 | CASSQDSGQLGYTF | TGTGCCAGCAGCCAAGACTCAGGACAGCTCGGCTACACCTTC
- | - | TRBJ1-2 | TRBV5-6 | CASSESLQGRYTF | TGTGCCAGCAGCGAAAGTTTACAGGGCCGCTACACCTTC
- | TRBD1 | TRBJ1-1 | TRBV10-2 | CASLQGDTEAFF | TGCGCCAGTCTACAGGGGGACACTGAAGCTTTCTTT
- | - | TRBJ2-5 | TRBV28 | CASSNRFQGQETQYF | TGTGCCAGCAGCAACCGGTTTCAGGGGCAAGAGACCCAGTACTTC
- | - | TRBJ2-5 | TRBV11-2 | CASSFGGLKAQYF | TGTGCCAGCAGCTTCGGGGGGCTGAAGGCCCAGTACTTC
- | - | TRBJ1-1 | TRBV28 | CASSLYGGATEAFF | TGTGCCAGCAGTTTATATGGGGGGGCCACTGAAGCTTTCTTT
once | - | TRBJ2-7 | TRBV18 | CASSPPNSYEQYF | TGTGCCAGCTCACCACCCAACTCCTACGAGCAGTACTTC
- | - | TRBJ1-4 | TRBV5-4 | CASSATGRGGEKLFF | TGTGCCAGCAGCGCCACAGGGAGAGGGGGTGAAAAACTGTTTTTT
- | TRBD1 | TRBJ1-1 | TRBV14 | CASSQDQGGLTEAFF | TGTGCCAGCAGCCAAGATCAAGGGGGCCTCACTGAAGCTTTCTTT
once | - | TRBJ1-6 | TRBV19 | CASSIARGNSPLHF | TGTGCCAGTAGTATAGCAAGGGGCAATTCACCCCTCCACTTT
- | TRBD2 | TRBJ2-7 | TRBV30 | CAWGPRAGVVNEQYF | TGTGCCTGGGGGCCCCGGGCGGGAGTCGTTAACGAGCAGTACTTC
- | - | TRBJ1-1 | TRBV28 | CASSVGGRNTEAFF | TGTGCCAGCAGTGTAGGGGGTCGGAACACTGAAGCTTTCTTT
- | TRBD1 | TRBJ2-7 | TRBV5-1 | CASSNPDRRYEQYF | TGCGCCAGCAGCAACCCGGACAGGAGATACGAGCAGTACTTC
few | TRBD2 | TRBJ2-7 | TRBV7-2 | CASSRGASGRNEQYF | TGTGCCAGCAGCCGGGGGGCTAGCGGGAGAAACGAGCAGTACTTC
- | TRBD1 | TRBJ2-7 | TRBV30 | CAWSVPTGSYEQYF | TGTGCCTGGAGTGTACCGACAGGGTCCTACGAGCAGTACTTC
- | TRBD2 | TRBJ2-3 | TRBV5-1 | CASSLSGTSGSGTDTQYF | TGCGCCAGCAGCTTGTCCGGGACTAGCGGGTCAGGCACAGATACGCAGTATTTT
- | TRBD1 | TRBJ1-2 | TRBV27 | CASSKSTGAAYGYTF | TGTGCCAGCAGTAAATCGACAGGGGCGGCCTATGGCTACACCTTC
- | - | TRBJ1-5 | TRBV27 | CASSLLVPGILSNQPQHF | TGTGCCAGCAGTTTACTCGTTCCAGGGATATTGTCCAATCAGCCCCAGCATTTT
- | TRBD2 | TRBJ2-2 | TRBV3-1/TRBV3-2 | CASSHHGTSGGAFTGELFF | TGTGCCAGCAGCCATCACGGGACTAGCGGGGGCGCCTTTACCGGGGAGCTGTTTTTT
- | TRBD1 | TRBJ2-7 | TRBV27 | CASSLSQGSHEQYF | TGTGCCAGCAGTTTATCACAGGGGTCCCACGAGCAGTACTTC
- | - | TRBJ1-2 | TRBV9 | CASSPLGQAGGYTF | TGTGCCAGCAGCCCCCTGGGGCAAGCAGGTGGCTACACCTTC
- | - | TRBJ1-2 | TRBV7-9 | CASSPLNYGYTF | TGTGCCAGCAGCCCCCTGAACTATGGCTACACCTTC
- | TRBD1 | TRBJ1-4 | TRBV3-1/TRBV3-2 | CASSQVGQGGEKLFF | TGTGCCAGCAGCCAAGTGGGACAGGGAGGGGAAAAACTGTTTTTT
- | TRBD2 | TRBJ2-1 | TRBV6-1 | CASSGIPGLAANEQFF | TGTGCCAGCAGTGGGATACCGGGACTAGCGGCCAATGAGCAGTTCTTC
- | - | TRBJ1-4 | TRBV28 | CASVSGGTNEKLFF | TGTGCCAGCGTTAGTGGGGGGACTAATGAAAAACTGTTTTTT
- | TRBD1 | TRBJ1-2 | TRBV28 | CASSPAGTGGVYGYTF | TGTGCCAGCAGTCCAGCTGGGACAGGGGGTGTCTATGGCTACACCTTC
- | - | TRBJ1-4 | TRBV7-9 | CASSYRNEKLFF | TGTGCCAGCAGCTATCGGAATGAAAAACTGTTTTTT
- | TRBD1 | TRBJ1-1 | TRBV11-2 | CASSLTGGFVAFF | TGTGCCAGCAGCTTGACAGGGGGCTTTGTCGCTTTCTTT
- | - | TRBJ2-7 | TRBV6-6 | CASGPRERIHEQYF | TGTGCCAGCGGTCCGAGGGAGAGGATCCACGAGCAGTACTTC
- | - | TRBJ2-7 | TRBV28 | CASSSLRQGYLREQYF | TGTGCCAGCAGTTCTCTGAGGCAGGGATATCTAAGGGAGCAGTACTTC
few | TRBD2 | TRBJ2-7 | TRBV7-2 | CASSLHSGGAYEQYF | TGTGCCAGCAGCTTGCATAGCGGGGGGGCCTACGAGCAGTACTTC